This is a list of T cell receptor beta chains from one sample in a study of regulatory dendritic cells for organ transplantation. Sequencing used immunoSEQ multiplex PCR; TCRdb keeps in-frame clones, though not all of them. The data show tens of thousands of clones, 74% seen once. Sequencing was performed on memory CD4+ T cells from blood. Receptors were obtained from a human donor in good health. Both conserved end residues are part of each CDR3. D genes are given only for firm matches. Clone size, where shown, is once, few, many, or a class for clones that have expanded.

12,NA,TRBJ2-7,TRBV7-9,NA,CASSFYNYEQYF,TGTGCCAGCAGCTTTTATAACTACGAGCAGTACTTC
14,NA,TRBJ1-6,TRBV7-2,NA,CASSPARFGSPLHF,TGTGCCAGCAGCCCAGCGAGGTTTGGGTCACCCCTCCACTTT
13,TRBD1,TRBJ1-5,TRBV6-1,NA,CASRERQGGTQHF,TGTGCCAGCAGGGAAAGACAGGGCGGTACCCAGCATTTT
14,NA,TRBJ1-1,TRBV19,once,CASSIVTRNTEAFF,TGTGCCAGTAGTATAGTAACCAGGAACACTGAAGCTTTCTTT
14,NA,TRBJ2-1,TRBV5-1,NA,CASSPSGTRNEQFF,TGCGCCAGCAGCCCGAGCGGAACGAGGAATGAGCAGTTCTTC
15,TRBD2,TRBJ2-3,TRBV9,NA,CASSALPGGQDTQYF,TGTGCCAGCAGCGCCTTACCGGGGGGGCAAGATACGCAGTATTTT
12,NA,TRBJ1-4,TRBV29-1,few,CSVGQESEKLFF,TGCAGCGTTGGACAGGAATCCGAAAAACTGTTTTTT
15,TRBD1,TRBJ1-5,TRBV6-1,NA,CASSEDRGGVEPQHF,TGTGCCAGCAGTGAGGACAGGGGGGGTGTTGAGCCCCAGCATTTT
15,TRBD1,TRBJ1-2,TRBV15,NA,CATSRGQDLFDGYTF,TGTGCCACCAGCAGGGGACAGGATCTTTTTGATGGCTACACCTTC
15,TRBD1,TRBJ2-4,TRBV7-2,NA,CASSLRQGIENIQYF,TGTGCCAGCAGCTTAAGACAGGGTATCGAAAACATTCAGTACTTC
15,NA,TRBJ2-3,TRBV7-7,NA,CASSFGGRPTDTQYF,TGTGCCAGCAGCTTTGGCGGGCGCCCCACAGATACGCAGTATTTT
16,NA,TRBJ2-2,TRBV2,NA,CASSDRPMGNTGELFF,TGTGCCAGCAGCGACAGACCGATGGGGAACACCGGGGAGCTGTTTTTT
13,NA,TRBJ1-5,TRBV18,few,CASSPDIHQPQHF,TGTGCCAGCTCACCCGACATCCATCAGCCCCAGCATTTT
14,NA,TRBJ1-2,TRBV10-3,NA,CAISDPLGGNGYTF,TGTGCCATCAGTGACCCGCTTGGGGGGAATGGCTACACCTTC
15,NA,TRBJ2-7,TRBV6-1,NA,CASSEPLAGGYEQYF,TGTGCCAGCAGTGAACCTTTAGCCGGGGGCTACGAGCAGTACTTC
16,TRBD1,TRBJ1-5,TRBV5-6,NA,CASSSFGQGEVQPQHF,TGTGCCAGCAGCTCTTTCGGACAGGGGGAAGTTCAGCCCCAGCATTTT
13,NA,TRBJ2-7,TRBV6-1,NA,CASSETPAREQYF,TGTGCCAGCAGTGAGACCCCTGCTAGAGAGCAGTACTTC
13,TRBD1,TRBJ1-5,TRBV6-5,NA,CASSKDRTQPQHF,TGTGCCAGCAGTAAGGACAGGACTCAGCCCCAGCATTTT
13,NA,TRBJ2-2,TRBV19,NA,CASSRDRTGELFF,TGTGCCAGTAGCCGAGACAGGACCGGGGAGCTGTTTTTT
17,NA,TRBJ1-2,TRBV5-1,NA,CASSLGSRARGSDGYTF,TGCGCCAGCAGCTTAGGGTCCAGGGCGCGGGGATCTGATGGCTACACCTTC
16,NA,TRBJ1-6,TRBV9,NA,CASRGEGSSYNSPLHF,TGTGCCAGCAGGGGGGAGGGAAGCTCCTATAATTCACCCCTCCACTTT
17,NA,TRBJ2-3,TRBV10-3,NA,CAISEPGGAASTDTQYF,TGTGCCATCAGTGAGCCGGGGGGCGCCGCTAGCACAGATACGCAGTATTTT
14,TRBD2,TRBJ2-1,TRBV6-5,NA,CASRPEGTTREQFF,TGTGCCAGCAGGCCTGAGGGGACTACGAGGGAGCAGTTCTTC
14,NA,TRBJ2-7,TRBV19,NA,CASSIIGTSNEQYF,TGTGCCAGTAGTATAATCGGGACAAGTAACGAGCAGTACTTC
13,NA,TRBJ1-2,TRBV7-9,NA,CASSRGGPGGYTF,TGTGCCAGCAGCCGGGGGGGCCCGGGTGGCTACACCTTC
13,NA,TRBJ2-1,TRBV6-5,few,CASRRTGNNEQFF,TGTGCCAGCAGGCGGACTGGAAACAATGAGCAGTTCTTC
13,NA,TRBJ2-5,TRBV7-3,NA,CASSLSRGETQYF,TGTGCCAGCAGCTTATCCAGGGGAGAGACCCAGTACTTC
11,NA,TRBJ1-2,TRBV28,NA,CASTTGYGYTF,TGTGCCAGCACTACAGGCTATGGCTACACCTTC
10,NA,TRBJ1-2,TRBV2,NA,CASRTSGYTF,TGTGCCAGTCGGACAAGCGGCTACACCTTC
13,NA,TRBJ1-5,TRBV7-2,NA,CASSLQGRQPQHF,TGTGCCAGCAGCTTGCAGGGCCGGCAGCCCCAGCATTTT
14,NA,TRBJ1-2,TRBV5-1,NA,CASSLGSGVYSYTF,TGCGCCAGCAGCTTGGGATCGGGGGTCTATAGCTACACCTTC
16,TRBD2,TRBJ2-2,TRBV5-1,NA,CASSVGGGANTGELFF,TGCGCCAGCAGCGTCGGCGGGGGGGCGAACACCGGGGAGCTGTTTTTT
17,TRBD1,TRBJ2-3,TRBV11-2,few,CASSFSGTGGVTDTQYF,TGTGCCAGCAGCTTCTCCGGGACAGGGGGTGTCACAGATACGCAGTATTTT
16,NA,TRBJ2-1,TRBV4-2,NA,CASSQDAGALSNEQFF,TGTGCCAGCAGCCAAGATGCGGGGGCCCTTTCCAATGAGCAGTTCTTC
11,NA,TRBJ1-2,TRBV20-1,NA,CSALWGEGYTF,TGCAGTGCCCTCTGGGGGGAAGGCTACACCTTC
13,NA,TRBJ1-5,TRBV28,NA,CASSPYRAQPQHF,TGTGCCAGCAGTCCATACAGGGCCCAGCCCCAGCATTTT
14,TRBD1,TRBJ2-7,TRBV5-1,NA,CASSSTGGRGEQYF,TGCGCCAGCAGTAGTACAGGGGGCAGGGGCGAGCAGTACTTC
17,TRBD2,TRBJ2-1,TRBV5-4,NA,CASSPWTSGGVYNEQFF,TGTGCCAGCAGCCCATGGACTAGCGGGGGGGTGTACAATGAGCAGTTCTTC
15,NA,TRBJ2-3,TRBV5-1,NA,CASSRGGAPADTQYF,TGCGCCAGCAGTCGAGGGGGAGCTCCCGCAGATACGCAGTATTTT
15,TRBD2,TRBJ2-1,TRBV7-2,once,CASSLEVAGLNEQFF,TGTGCCAGCAGCTTAGAGGTAGCGGGGTTAAATGAGCAGTTCTTC
14,TRBD1,TRBJ2-7,TRBV9,NA,CASSPGTGDYEQYF,TGTGCCAGCAGTCCCGGGACAGGGGACTACGAGCAGTACTTC
14,NA,TRBJ1-2,TRBV27,NA,CASSPFAGQNGYTF,TGTGCCAGCAGTCCCTTCGCAGGCCAGAATGGCTACACCTTC
15,NA,TRBJ1-1,TRBV7-2,NA,CASSPRGGRFTEAFF,TGTGCCAGCAGCCCCCGGGGAGGGCGATTTACTGAAGCTTTCTTT
14,NA,TRBJ2-5,TRBV5-1,NA,CASSLVTAQETQYF,TGCGCCAGCAGCTTGGTAACAGCCCAAGAGACCCAGTACTTC
16,TRBD2,TRBJ2-1,TRBV18,NA,CASSPPTTPGGNEQFF,TGTGCCAGCTCACCACCGACTACGCCGGGGGGTAATGAGCAGTTCTTC